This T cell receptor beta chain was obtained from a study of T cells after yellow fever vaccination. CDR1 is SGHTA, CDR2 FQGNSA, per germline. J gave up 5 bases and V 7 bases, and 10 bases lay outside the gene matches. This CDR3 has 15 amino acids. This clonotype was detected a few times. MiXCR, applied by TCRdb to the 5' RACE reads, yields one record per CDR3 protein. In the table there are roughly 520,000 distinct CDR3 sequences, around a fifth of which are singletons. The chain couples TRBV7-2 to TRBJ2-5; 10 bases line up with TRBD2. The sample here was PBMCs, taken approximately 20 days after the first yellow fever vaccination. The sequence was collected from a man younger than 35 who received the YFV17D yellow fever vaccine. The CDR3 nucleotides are TGTGCCAGCACCGGTAGCGGGGGGCCATCCGAGACCCAGTACTTC. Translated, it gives CASTGSGGPSETQYF. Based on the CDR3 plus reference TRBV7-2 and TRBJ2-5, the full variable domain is GAGVSQSPSNKVTEKGKDVELRCDPISGHTALYWYRQSLGQGLEFLIYFQGNSAPDKSGLPSDRFSAERTGGSVSTLTIQRTQQEDSAVYLCASTGSGGPSETQYFGPGTRLLVL.